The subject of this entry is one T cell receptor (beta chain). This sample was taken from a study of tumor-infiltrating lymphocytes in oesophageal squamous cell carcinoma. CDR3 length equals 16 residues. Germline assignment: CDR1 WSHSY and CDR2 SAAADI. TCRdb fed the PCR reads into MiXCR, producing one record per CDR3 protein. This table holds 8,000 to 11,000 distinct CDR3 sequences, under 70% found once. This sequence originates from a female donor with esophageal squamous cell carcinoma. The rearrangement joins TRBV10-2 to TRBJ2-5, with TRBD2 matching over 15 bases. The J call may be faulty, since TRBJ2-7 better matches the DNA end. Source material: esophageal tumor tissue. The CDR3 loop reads CASSEPGLAGGYEQYF. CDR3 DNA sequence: TGCGCCAGCAGTGAGCCGGGACTAGCGGGAGGATACGAGCAGTACTTC.